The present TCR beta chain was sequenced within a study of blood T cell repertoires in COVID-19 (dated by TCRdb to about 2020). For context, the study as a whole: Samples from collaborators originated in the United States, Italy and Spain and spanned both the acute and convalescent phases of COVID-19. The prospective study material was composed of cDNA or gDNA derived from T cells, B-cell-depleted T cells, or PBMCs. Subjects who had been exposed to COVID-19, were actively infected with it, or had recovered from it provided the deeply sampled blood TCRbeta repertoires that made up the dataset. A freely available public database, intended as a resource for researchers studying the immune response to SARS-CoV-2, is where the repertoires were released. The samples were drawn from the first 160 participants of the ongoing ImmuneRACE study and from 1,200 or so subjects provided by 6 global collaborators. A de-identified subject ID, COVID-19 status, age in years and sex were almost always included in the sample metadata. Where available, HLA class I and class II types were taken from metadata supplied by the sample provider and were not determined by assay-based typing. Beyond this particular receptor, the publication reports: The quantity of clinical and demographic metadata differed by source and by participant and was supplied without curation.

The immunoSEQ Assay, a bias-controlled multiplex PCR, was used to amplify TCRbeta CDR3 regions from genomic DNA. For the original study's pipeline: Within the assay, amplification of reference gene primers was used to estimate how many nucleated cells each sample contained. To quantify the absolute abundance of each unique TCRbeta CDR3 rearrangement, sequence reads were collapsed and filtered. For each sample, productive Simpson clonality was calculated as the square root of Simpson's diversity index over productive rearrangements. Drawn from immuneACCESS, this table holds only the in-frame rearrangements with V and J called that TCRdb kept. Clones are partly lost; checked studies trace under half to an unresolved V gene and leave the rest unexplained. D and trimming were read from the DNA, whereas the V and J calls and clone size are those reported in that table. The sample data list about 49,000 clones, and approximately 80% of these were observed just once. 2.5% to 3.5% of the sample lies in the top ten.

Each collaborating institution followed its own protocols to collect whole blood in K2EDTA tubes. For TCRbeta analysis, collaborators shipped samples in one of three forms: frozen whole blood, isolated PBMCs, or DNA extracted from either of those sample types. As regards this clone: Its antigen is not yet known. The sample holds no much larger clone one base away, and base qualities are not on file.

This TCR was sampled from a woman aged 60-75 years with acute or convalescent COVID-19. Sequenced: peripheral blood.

The CDR3 reads CASSLTGLGKSPNTEAFF. The nucleotide sequence reads TGTGCCAGCAGTTTGACAGGGTTAGGGAAAAGTCCGAACACTGAAGCTTTCTTT. Here the chain combines TRBV28 and TRBJ1-1; TRBD1 agrees with 7 junctional bases. The CDR3 covers 18 residues, taking in both the cysteine and the phenylalanine. Just CDR3 DNA is preserved here, 54 bases in frame from base 1. Ends trimmed: V by 3 bases, J by 1 base; bases unmatched to a gene: 14. CDR1 MDHEN and CDR2 SYDVKM are derived from the germline V gene.